A single sample is the source of the 25 T cell receptor beta chains below, sequenced in a study of shared clonotypes between healthy human individuals. Data came from immunoSEQ multiplex PCR; TCRdb stores just in-frame clones and leaves some out. Found here are around 720,000 clones, 73% of them singletons; the top ten hold roughly 1.9%. Sequencing was done on a sample of memory CD4+ T cells sorted from blood. Subset denoted: CD45RA-negative fraction. The receptors shown here come from a woman between 25 and 40 years old in good health.

The gene calls are TRBV6-6 and TRBJ2-7; no reliable D call. With 0 bases removed from V and 6 bases from J, the gap between germline ends came to 9 bases. This CDR3 region has 13 residues. CDR1 and CDR2 (germline): MNHNY, SVGAGI (reference sequence). This chain's CDR3 is CASSYSDPTEQYF. The CDR3 DNA reads as TGTGCCAGCAGTTACTCGGACCCAACCGAGCAGTACTTC.

The chain uses TRBV4-1 and TRBJ2-1; D may be TRBD1 or TRBD2 (7 bases each). Per germline, CDR1 MGHRA and CDR2 YSYEKL. V lost 6 bases to trimming and J lost 4 bases, with 19 bases between them. The CDR3 runs 16 residues. CDR3 residues: CASSQNQGGEYNEQFF. The CDR3, as DNA: TGCGCCAGCAGTCAAAACCAGGGGGGGGAGTACAATGAGCAGTTCTTC.

The gene calls are TRBV6-6 and TRBJ2-3; D is perhaps TRBD2 (6 bases). V was clipped by 2 bases and J by 0 bases, with 6 bases between them. Germline CDR1 reads MNHNY; CDR2 reads SVGAGI (reference sequence). This CDR3 spans 14 amino acids. CDR3 region: CASSYSGSTDTQYF. The CDR3 bases are TGTGCCAGCAGTTACAGCGGGAGCACAGATACGCAGTATTTT.

The rearrangement uses TRBV30 and TRBJ1-1; D is undetermined. V was trimmed by 0 bases and J by 3 bases, leaving 14 bases between them. The V gene's germline CDR1 is GTSNPN and CDR2 SVGIG (reference sequence). CDR3 length: 15 amino acids. The CDR3 loop is CAWSVSVVGHTEAFF. Here the CDR3 DNA reads TGTGCCTGGAGTGTAAGTGTTGTCGGGCACACTGAAGCTTTCTTT.

The rearrangement joins TRBV29-1 to TRBJ2-2; D may correspond to TRBD1 or TRBD2 (6 bases each). Trimming shortened V by 3 bases and J by 5 bases, and 13 bases separated the two germline ends. Germline V gives CDR1 SQVTM, CDR2 ANQGSEA. The CDR3 length is 14 residues. In nucleotides, the CDR3 is TGCAGCGTTGAGAGGAGGGGGAGAACCGGGGAGCTGTTTTTT. Translation gives CSVERRGRTGELFF.

This chain uses TRBV9 with TRBJ1-1; 11 positions match TRBD1. Germline V gives CDR1 SGDLS, CDR2 YYNGEE. The CDR3 length is 15 residues. The J segment lost 5 bases and the V segment lost 3 bases, leaving 6 bases of the junction unmatched. CDR3 coding DNA: TGTGCCAGCAGCGCTCGGGACAGGGGGTATACTGAAGCTTTCTTT. Its protein product is CASSARDRGYTEAFF.

The chain is built from TRBV13 and TRBJ1-2; D is unresolved. The V gene lost 2 bases and the J gene lost 0 bases, with 7 bases spanning the gap. Germline V gives CDR1 PRHDT, CDR2 FYEKMQ (reference sequence). This CDR3 has 14 residues. In nucleotides, the CDR3 is TGTGCCAGCAGCTTATCCCCAGCTAACTATGGCTACACCTTC. This codes for CASSLSPANYGYTF.

The DNA of the CDR3 is TGCGCCAGCAGCCAAGAAGTCTTGCTAGCGGGAAAGGAGACCCAGTACTTC. Translation gives CASSQEVLLAGKETQYF. The V and J genes are TRBV4-1 and TRBJ2-5; 9 nucleotides agree with TRBD2. Germline trimming cut 0 bases from V and 5 bases from J; bases unmatched to any gene: 10. The germline V gene has CDR1 MGHRA and CDR2 YSYEKL. The CDR3 runs to 17 residues.

This clone was detected many times. The chain carries TRBV6-5 and TRBJ1-2; TRBD1 agrees at 11 bases. V gave up 6 bases and J gave up 6 bases; unmatched junction bases: 3. Germline CDR1 is MNHEY and CDR2 is SVGAGI. The CDR3 covers 13 residues. This CDR3 reads CASSWDRGNGYTF. The CDR3 DNA reads as TGTGCCAGCAGCTGGGACAGGGGGAATGGCTACACCTTC.

The chain recombines TRBV7-9 with TRBJ2-6; TRBD1 matches at 10 bases. Germline V gene sequence: CDR1 SEHNR, CDR2 FQNEAQ (reference sequence). V lost 5 bases, J lost 10 bases, and 14 bases stayed unmatched. This CDR3 has 17 residues. The CDR3 loop reads CASSRLTGTGVPNVLTF. DNA of the CDR3: TGTGCCAGCAGCCGACTTACCGGGACAGGGGTCCCAAACGTCCTGACTTTC.

The rearrangement uses TRBV29-1 and TRBJ1-2; D gene unclear. The CDR3 runs 11 residues. Germline loops: CDR1 SQVTM, CDR2 ANQGSEA. Trimming took off 5 bases at V and 0 bases at J, with 4 bases between the two ends. DNA for the CDR3: TGCAGCGTTTTGGCTAACTATGGCTACACCTTC. As protein: CSVLANYGYTF.

This clone was counted ten times or more. The chain combines TRBV5-4 with TRBJ1-2, with D unresolved. The germline V gene has CDR1 SGHNT and CDR2 YYREEE (reference sequence). Between the trimmed V and J ends, which lost 6 bases and 0 bases, there was a span of 15 bases. CDR3 size: 15 residues. The CDR3 region has the DNA TGTGCCAGCACCTACAGTCTAGGAGCTAACTATGGCTACACCTTC. Its protein product is CASTYSLGANYGYTF.

This chain uses TRBV10-3 with TRBJ1-2; D unresolved. Looked up from germline, CDR1 is ENHRY and CDR2 is SYGVKD. V lost 4 bases, J lost 6 bases, and 9 bases lay in between. This CDR3 spans 12 amino acids. CDR3 amino acids: CAISADTHGYTF. As DNA, the CDR3 is TGTGCCATCAGTGCCGATACCCATGGCTACACCTTC.

The rearrangement links TRBV30 to TRBJ2-4; possible D gene TRBD2, 7 bases. With 6 bases removed from V and 7 bases from J, the gap between germline ends came to 22 bases. The CDR3 has 15 amino acids. The germline CDR1 and CDR2 sequences are GTSNPN and SVGIG (reference sequence). CDR3 in amino acids: CACLMGGGGGNIQYF. The DNA of the CDR3 is TGTGCCTGCTTAATGGGAGGGGGAGGTGGTAACATTCAGTACTTC.

The V call is TRBV2, the J call TRBJ1-3; D not resolved. This CDR3 has 14 residues. Germline V CDR1 and CDR2: SNHLY, FYNNEI. The V end was cut by 3 bases, the J end by 8 bases, with 14 bases between. The CDR3 DNA follows: TGTGCCAGCAGTGAGCACAAGACCCGGTACACCATATATTTT. Protein product: CASSEHKTRYTIYF.

The chain combines TRBV29-1 with TRBJ2-1, with D unclear. The CDR3 runs 13 residues. The V gene's germline CDR1 is SQVTM and CDR2 ANQGSEA. V lost 1 base and J 6 bases, leaving 10 bases between the germline ends. Here the CDR3 DNA reads TGCAGCGTTGAAGTTAATAGGCTCAATGAGCAGTTCTTC. Its translation: CSVEVNRLNEQFF.

The CDR3 DNA sequence: TGTGCCAGTAGCCTTTGGGGAACCTCCTACGAGCAGTACTTC. This sequence encodes CASSLWGTSYEQYF. J is TRBJ2-7 and V is TRBV19; unclear D gene. V lost 6 bases and J lost 0, with 12 bases in between. Germline assignment: CDR1 LNHDA and CDR2 SQIVND (reference sequence). This CDR3 spans 14 amino acids.

This chain joins TRBV27 and TRBJ2-1, with TRBD1 identical over 10 bases. The CDR3 has 16 amino acids. V lost 6 bases, J lost 4 bases, and 9 bases stayed unmatched. Germline lookup yields CDR1 MNHEY and CDR2 SMNVEV (reference sequence). The CDR3 reads CASRRTGGSFYNEQFF. The CDR3, as DNA: TGTGCCAGCAGAAGGACAGGGGGTTCCTTTTACAATGAGCAGTTCTTC.

The CDR3 sequence: CASSVQGYTEAFF. CDR3 DNA sequence: TGTGCCAGCAGCGTACAGGGTTACACTGAAGCTTTCTTT. The V and J genes are TRBV7-3 and TRBJ1-1; maybe TRBD1 (6 bases). This CDR3 region has 13 residues. V was pared by 5 bases and J by 3 bases, with 10 bases between. The germline V gene has CDR1 SGHTA and CDR2 FQGTGA.

This clone has a single count. The J gene is TRBJ2-3, the V gene TRBV4-2, with D possibly matching TRBD2 (5 bases). V was clipped by 3 bases and J by 0 bases, with 19 bases between them. The CDR3 extends over 18 amino acids. Per germline, CDR1 LGHNA and CDR2 YNFKEQ. CDR3 in amino acids: CASSHDLGTRASTDTQYF. In DNA form, the CDR3 reads TGTGCCAGCAGCCACGATTTGGGAACGAGGGCTAGCACAGATACGCAGTATTTT.

In nucleotides, the CDR3 is TGTGCCAGCAGCCCCCCCGGGACTTCGAACACCGGGGAGCTGTTTTTT. Protein: CASSPPGTSNTGELFF. The V and J genes are TRBV7-3 and TRBJ2-2, with TRBD2 as a possible D gene (6 bases). Germline V CDR1 and CDR2: SGHTA, FQGTGA. V dropped 5 bases and J dropped 0 bases, with 13 bases sitting between them. The CDR3 is made up of 16 amino acids. Looking up the rest from reference TRBV7-3 and TRBJ2-2 gives the full variable domain: GAGVSQTPSNKVTEKGKYVELRCDPISGHTALYWYRQSLGQGPEFLIYFQGTGAADDSGLPNDRFFAVRPEGSVSTLKIQRTERGDSAVYLCASSPPGTSNTGELFFGEGSRLTVL.

This rearrangement joins TRBV18 to TRBJ2-7; D is unclear. This CDR3 is built from 13 residues. Germline lookup yields CDR1 KGHSH and CDR2 LQKENI. Between the trimmed V and J ends, which lost 6 bases and 1 base, there was a span of 10 bases. CDR3 nucleotide sequence: TGTGCCAGCTCCCCCCAGAGTTCCTACGAGCAGTACTTC. Its translation: CASSPQSSYEQYF.

The chain has TRBV10-3 and TRBJ1-2; D remains unclear. Trimming removed 6 bases at V and 0 bases at J, with 11 bases between. Germline V gene sequence: CDR1 ENHRY, CDR2 SYGVKD. This CDR3 is built from 14 residues. As DNA, the CDR3 is TGTGCCATCAGCGCTCTGGCAGCTAACTATGGCTACACCTTC. It specifies CAISALAANYGYTF.

The rearrangement links TRBV19 to TRBJ2-7, with no clear D. Per germline, CDR1 LNHDA and CDR2 SQIVND (reference sequence). Trimming left V 3 bases short and J 7 bases short, with 7 bases between. This CDR3 is built from 11 residues. CDR3 residues: CASSIGREQYF. CDR3 bases: TGTGCCAGTAGTATTGGTCGAGAGCAGTACTTC. The whole variable domain, filled in from reference TRBV19 and TRBJ2-7, reads DGGITQSPKYLFRKEGQNVTLSCEQNLNHDAMYWYRQDPGQGLRLIYYSQIVNDFQKGDIAEGYSVSREKKESFPLTVTSAQKNPTAFYLCASSIGREQYFGPGTRLTVT.

This chain connects TRBV6-1 to TRBJ1-4; a possible D gene is TRBD1 (6 bases). V lost 2 bases, J lost 12 bases, and 10 bases lay in between. Per germline, CDR1 MNHNS and CDR2 SASEGT. This CDR3 comprises 12 residues. CDR3 residues: CASSESRTELFF. The CDR3 coding sequence is TGTGCCAGCAGTGAATCAAGGACAGAACTGTTTTTT.